The present TCR beta chain was sequenced within a study of T-cell reconstitution after alpha-beta-depleted transplantation in children. Preparing the TCRbeta library involved the use of unique molecular identifiers. TCRdb ran MiXCR on the PCR reads and lists one entry per CDR3 protein. Of 350,000 to 450,000 distinct CDR3 sequences in the sample, less than 15% were seen once. V dropped 4 bases and J dropped 4; count of bases not matched to a gene: 11. This CDR3 is 16 amino acids long. Per germline, CDR1 LGHDT and CDR2 YNNKEL (reference sequence). This sequence was found in a human donor who donated a stem cell graft to a child with Fanconi anemia. Sequencing was performed on PBMCs, taken from the stem cell graft. This chain links TRBV3-1 with TRBJ2-5; 8 bases are a match to TRBD2. The CDR3 nucleotides are TGTGCCAGCAGCCCCCAGCGGGGGACCCTCCGAGAGACCCAGTACTTC. Translating it yields CASSPQRGTLRETQYF.